Listed below are T cell receptor beta chains from one sample, sequenced in a study of regulatory T cells in long-lasting Graves disease. MiXCR, applied by TCRdb to the multiplex PCR reads, yields one record per CDR3 protein. Of 410,000 or so distinct CDR3 sequences in the sample, 15% are singletons; the top ten hold over 15%. This sample was also put to use in a study of T cells in Graves' hyperthyroidism and ophthalmopathy.

The sample in question was peripheral blood mononuclear cells (PBMCs), obtained at new diagnosis, from a patient treated with antithyroid drugs. The receptors come from a woman aged 25 to 45 with Graves disease. Each CDR3 is given without its conserved first and last residue.

j_gene: TRBJ2-1
v_gene: TRBV9
CDR3aa: ASSVKDYSSSYNEQF

j_gene: TRBJ1-2
v_gene: TRBV10-2
CDR3aa: ASSEESWTVNYGYT

j_gene: TRBJ2-1
v_gene: TRBV9
CDR3aa: ASSGDGESYNEQF

j_gene: TRBJ1-3
v_gene: TRBV10-3
CDR3aa: AIMRDRGSGNTIY

j_gene: TRBJ2-1
v_gene: TRBV29-1
CDR3aa: SVARAGGYNEQF

j_gene: TRBJ2-1
v_gene: TRBV7-6
CDR3aa: ASSLTPKSYNEQF

j_gene: TRBJ2-7
v_gene: TRBV11-2
CDR3aa: ASSPHGVGSYEQY

j_gene: TRBJ1-5
v_gene: TRBV7-9
CDR3aa: ASSLGNPMQPQH

j_gene: TRBJ1-1
v_gene: TRBV30
CDR3aa: AWSAALFSTEAF

j_gene: TRBJ1-2
v_gene: TRBV6-5
CDR3aa: ASSYSRRGGDGYT

j_gene: TRBJ2-7
v_gene: TRBV27
CDR3aa: ASRQGTGSSYEQY

j_gene: TRBJ1-1
v_gene: TRBV7-9
CDR3aa: ASSPDRVMNTEAF

j_gene: TRBJ1-2
v_gene: TRBV19
CDR3aa: ASSTAGQVNYGYT

j_gene: TRBJ2-2
v_gene: TRBV5-1
CDR3aa: ASSLSTNTGELF

j_gene: TRBJ2-4
v_gene: TRBV5-1
CDR3aa: ASSLEGRGENIQY

j_gene: TRBJ1-1
v_gene: TRBV6-5
CDR3aa: ASSSADSNTEAF